This T cell receptor beta chain was identified in a study of shared clonotypes between healthy human individuals. Notes on this clone: Its antigen is not known.

CD8 cells regarded as naive lacked CD45RO, were positively chosen for CCR7, and omitted terminally differentiated effector memory CD45RA+ cells. Overall study findings and caveats: Generation probabilities of non-shared clonotypes were lower (relative to those shared by all four donors). Rarefaction analysis demonstrated incomplete sorted-subset sequencing notwithstanding large depth. Only a few donors were included, so the genetic and exposure-history diversity represented was limited.

The ends were cut back, 4 bases at V and 2 bases at J, with 17 bases in the middle. The CDR3 sequence is 15 residues long. The germline gives CDR1 GTSNPN, CDR2 SVGIG (reference sequence). Original analysis: Filtering differed since immunoSEQ provided only junctions, with no quality scores. Profiling relied on immunoSEQ multiplex PCR, and the TCRdb table lists in-frame clones only, not all of them. That table supplies the V and J calls and clone size; D and trimming were determined from the DNA. The table includes almost 700,000 clones, 92% detected once. J is TRBJ1-2 and V is TRBV30, with D unresolved. The sample taken for sequencing was naive CD8+ T cells sorted from blood. This receptor was obtained from a man aged 30 to 39 in good health. The CDR3 loop reads CAWITGIGRNYGYTF. DNA of the CDR3: TGTGCCTGGATAACGGGAATCGGACGGAACTATGGCTACACCTTC.